The T cell receptor (beta chain) described here comes from a study of shared clonotypes between healthy human individuals (dated by TCRdb to 2019 to 2021). General notes on the study: The cohort comprised a couple of women and a few men aged 18 to 49 years. To estimate repertoire size and how much clonotypes are shared between individuals, the study performed deep sequencing of blood TCR repertoires from about five healthy adults. To increase sequencing depth and limit assay-specific biases, TCR repertoire library preparation and sequencing were carried out by different laboratories using diverse techniques. Leukapheresis yielded between about 0.94 and 8.9 billion PBMCs per donor.

Remarks on this clone: Its specific antigen is unknown. It has no much larger one-base neighbor in the sample; base qualities were not kept.

From the germline V gene (reference sequence), CDR1 is LNHNV and CDR2 is YYDKDF. From the cysteine through the phenylalanine, the CDR3 covers 15 amino acids. The retained sequence is limited to the CDR3, 45 bases, with the frame set at the first base. V is cut by 0 bases and J by 4 bases, and the space between the germline ends is 13 bases. The paper's findings and limits, for the study overall: Pairwise subsampling led to the expectation that sequencing depth would affect the degree of clonotype sharing among donors. Sampling was limited to blood, and TCR repertoires in tissue likely differ from TCR repertoires in blood. Because the study included a small number of donors, the genetic and exposure-history diversity represented was limited.

The donors were healthy, HIV-negative adults with no recently reported acute infections or vaccinations. Only Caucasian adults living in Nashville, Tennessee, USA were represented among the donors. In the unsorted samples, some 100 million PBMCs were counted, and genomic DNA was extracted using the QIAamp DNA Blood Mini kit. Blood was obtained by leukapheresis, after which PBMCs were separated by Ficoll-Histopaque density gradient centrifugation and cryopreserved in liquid nitrogen vapor phase. Using the deep immunoSEQ assay, TCR CDR3 regions were amplified from genomic DNA by multiplex PCR. For each cell subset, the extracted genomic DNA was distributed evenly across all wells of several immunoSEQ 96-well plates, and each plate served as one replicate. For unsorted PBMC, each replicate PCR was loaded with approximately 300 ng genomic DNA, equivalent to 30,000 or so T cell genomes. Ten immunoSEQ deep assay plates were used to sequence the unsorted PBMC genomic DNA. Purified libraries were measured with a Qubit 3.0 fluorometer, size-checked on a Bioanalyzer 2100, and measured again with the KAPA Library Quantification kit. A separate single-read 150-cycle Illumina NextSeq 550 flow cell was used to sequence each immunoSEQ 96-well plate. The study's processing was this. The immunoSEQ output contained only junctional sequences without quality scores, so filtering could not match that applied to full-length reads. Sequences were annotated with PyIR, a Python wrapper for IgBLAST v1.9, using IMGT germline references to assign V/J genes and CDR3. Any read was removed if the V/J assignment was weak (E-value above 1e-6), the CDR3 was missing, or the read contained stop codons, out-of-frame junctions, or ambiguous translated residues. V3J clonotypes were defined as sequences sharing an identical inferred V gene, J gene, and CDR3 amino acid sequence. The percentage overlap between two repertoires was calculated by dividing the number of shared unique clonotypes by the size of the smaller repertoire. Richness of each repertoire was evaluated using RTK rarefaction, the Chao1 estimator, and Recon v2.1 estimates of unobserved clonotypes. TCRdb took over this immuneACCESS table, retaining in-frame rearrangements with V and J assigned. Such tables are incomplete; in checked studies, under half of the missing clones stem from an unresolved V gene, and the remainder is unexplained. For V, J and clone size, that table is used; D and trimming come from the DNA. Recorded for this sample are about 520,000 clones; approximately 80% of them occurred a single time. More than 10% of the sample is held by the ten biggest clonotypes.

The V and J genes are TRBV15 and TRBJ2-7, with no confident D gene call. The sequenced sample consisted of PBMCs. The source is a woman between 40 and 55 years old in good health. Some clones in this sample may be carry-over from other donors' samples. The nucleotide sequence is TGTGCCACCAGCAGAGAGATCGGAGCGAGGTACGAGCAGTACTTC. This is translated as CATSREIGARYEQYF.